The 11 T cell receptor beta chains given below trace back to one sample, sequenced in a study of early T cells in non-severe SARS-CoV-2 infection. From the 5' RACE reads, TCRdb called clonotypes with MiXCR, one entry per CDR3 protein. The table has about 22,000 distinct CDR3 sequences, 4.5% to 5% seen once; the top ten hold about 16%. The sample taken for sequencing was whole blood. Every receptor here comes from an adult who was a healthcare worker with PCR-confirmed SARS-CoV-2 infection or an uninfected control (not recorded which).

This clonotype is labeled as medium-sized. This chain uses TRBV30 with TRBJ1-3; possibly TRBD1 for D (6 bases). The CDR3 loop spans 15 amino acids. In germline, CDR1 is GTSNPN, CDR2 SVGIG (reference sequence). The V gene lost 3 bases and the J gene lost 1 base, with 13 bases spanning the gap. The chain's CDR3 is CAWSAPRGSGNTIYF. The CDR3 region has the DNA TGTGCCTGGAGCGCCCCCAGGGGTTCTGGAAACACCATATATTTT. Filled out from reference TRBV30 and TRBJ1-3, the complete variable domain reads SQTIHQWPATLVQPVGSPLSLECTVEGTSNPNLYWYRQAAGRGLQLLFYSVGIGQISSEVPQNLSASRPQDRQFILSSKKLLLSDSGFYLCAWSAPRGSGNTIYFGEGSWLTVV.

This clonotype was seen a handful of times. V is TRBV3-1 and J is TRBJ2-7; D is ambiguous. This CDR3 region has 12 residues. Germline assignment: CDR1 LGHDT and CDR2 YNNKEL (reference sequence). Trimming took 4 bases from V and 6 from J, leaving 10 bases between them. The CDR3: CASSPSWAEQYF. In nucleotides, the CDR3 is TGTGCCAGCAGCCCGTCATGGGCCGAGCAGTACTTC.

By share of the sample, this clonotype is large. The chain carries TRBV4-3 and TRBJ1-6; D call uncertain. Germline V CDR1 and CDR2: LGHNA, YSLEER. The CDR3 spans 15 residues. V dropped 1 base and J dropped 10 bases, with 14 bases sitting between them. The CDR3 region is CASSQGARNRSPLHF. CDR3 nucleotides: TGCGCCAGCAGCCAAGGGGCCAGGAATCGGTCACCCCTCCACTTT.

The J gene is TRBJ2-3, the V gene TRBV12-3 or TRBV12-4; no definite D call. This CDR3 is 14 amino acids long. The V end was cut by 3 bases, the J end by 2 bases, with 9 bases between. The CDR3 region is CASSFVGTTDTQYF. DNA for the CDR3: TGTGCCAGCAGTTTTGTAGGAACCACAGATACGCAGTATTTT.

By share of the sample, this clonotype is medium-sized. The chain is built from TRBV25-1 and TRBJ2-5, with 8 bases aligning to TRBD2. Germline values: CDR1 MGHDK, CDR2 SYGVNS. J gave up 7 bases and V 2 bases, and 12 bases lay outside the gene matches. The CDR3 length is 16 residues. The CDR3 here is CASSETLGTRKRTQYF. The CDR3 nucleotides read TGTGCCAGCAGTGAAACCCTAGGGACTAGGAAACGGACCCAGTACTTC.

Comment on this clonotype: A read error may be the cause here, since a much bigger clone is one base away. The V and J genes are TRBV5-4 and TRBJ1-1, with a weak D call TRBD1 (5 bases). This CDR3 is 11 amino acids long. V lost 7 bases to trimming and J lost 4 bases, with 8 bases between them. The germline CDR1 and CDR2 sequences are SGHNT and YYREEE (reference sequence). CDR3 DNA sequence: TGTGCCAGCGGGACGAGCACTGAAGCTTTCTTT. Translation gives CASGTSTEAFF.

This clonotype was observed at least ten times. The chain uses TRBV12-3 or TRBV12-4 and TRBJ2-3; D unresolved. The CDR3 extends over 12 amino acids. Between the trimmed V and J ends, which lost 6 bases and 3 bases, there was a span of 7 bases. This chain's CDR3 is CASSRTTDTQYF. The CDR3 DNA reads TGTGCCAGCAGCCGGACGACAGATACGCAGTATTTT.

Many counts were recorded for this clonotype. V usage is TRBV21-1 and J usage is TRBJ2-7; the listed D gene, TRBD2, was not tested against the DNA. TRBV21-1 is classified as a pseudogene. The CDR3 sequence is 10 residues long. CDR3 coding DNA: TGTGCCCGTAGCGGCTACGAGCAGTACTTC. It specifies CARSGYEQYF.

Ten or more counts support this clonotype. CDR3 nucleotides: TGTGCCAGCAGCCGCCTTCCCCCAGGGTTAGATACGCAGTATTTT. This encodes CASSRLPPGLDTQYF. The chain has TRBV13 and TRBJ2-3; weak D call: TRBD1 (5 bases). Trimming shortened V by 5 bases and J by 5 bases, and 17 bases separated the two germline ends. CDR1 and CDR2 (germline): PRHDT, FYEKMQ (reference sequence). CDR3 size: 15 residues.

This clonotype was counted a few times. The chain is built from TRBV6-5 and TRBJ2-1, with D hard to call. The CDR3 totals 13 residues. V was pared by 0 bases and J by 6 bases, with 6 bases between. Germline V lookup: CDR1 MNHEY, CDR2 SVGAGI. The CDR3 region is CASSYSPINEQFF. DNA of the CDR3: TGTGCCAGCAGTTACTCGCCCATCAATGAGCAGTTCTTC.

The rearrangement links TRBV7-8 to TRBJ2-3, with 15 bases that match TRBD2. With 2 bases clipped from V and 2 bases from J, the junction kept 8 bases outside the gene matches. This CDR3 has 19 residues. The germline CDR1 and CDR2 sequences are SGHVS and FQNEAQ. CDR3 residues: CASSLTGLAGGRATDTQYF. For the CDR3, the DNA is TGTGCCAGCAGCTTAACGGGACTAGCGGGGGGCCGGGCCACAGATACGCAGTATTTT.